This T cell receptor beta chain was sequenced for a study of blood T cell repertoires in COVID-19. Study context: COVID-19 samples collected from the United States, Italy and Spain covered acute and convalescent phases. From T cells, B-cell-depleted T cells, or PBMCs came the material, which was cDNA or gDNA.

Original processing methods: Nucleated cell number was recorded as an estimate derived from reference gene primer amplification. Sequencing used immunoSEQ multiplex PCR; TCRdb keeps in-frame clones, though not all of them. The V and J calls and clone size were taken over from that table, and D and trimming were inferred from the DNA. The sample has about 270,000 clones; 83% are singletons. Per germline, CDR1 SGDLS and CDR2 YYNGEE. The V and J ends lost 3 bases and 10 bases, in that order; junction bases with no gene match: 9. CDR3 length: 15 amino acids. Sequences were obtained from peripheral blood. The TCR was taken from a woman aged 45-65 years who had recovered from COVID-19. The chain combines TRBV9 with TRBJ1-4, with 10 bases aligning to TRBD1. CDR3 DNA sequence: TGTGCCAGCAGCGACCCCAGGGACAGGGGTGGAAAACTGTTTTTT. It codes for CASSDPRDRGGKLFF.